Listed here is a single T cell receptor beta chain. Its specificity is not known. The record originates from a study of T cells and Merkel cell carcinoma outcomes. Study results and limitations: Merkel cell carcinoma outcomes were reportedly predicted by repertoire and T-cell density.

Profiling relied on immunoSEQ multiplex PCR, and the TCRdb table lists in-frame clones only, not all of them. The table includes under 2,500 clones, about 92% detected once. Per the germline V gene, CDR1 is SGHAT and CDR2 is FQNNGV. The CDR3 sequence is 15 residues long. The junction had 8 bases not matched to a gene; V was cut back by 4 bases and J by 3 bases. This chain uses TRBV11-2 with TRBJ2-7; TRBD2 agrees at 8 bases. The origin of this receptor is a human donor with Merkel cell carcinoma. Sequenced: tumor tissue from Merkel cell carcinoma. Here the CDR3 DNA reads TGTGCCAGCAGCTGGGCGGGAGGTGAATACTACGAGCAGTACTTC. Translated: CASSWAGGEYYEQYF.